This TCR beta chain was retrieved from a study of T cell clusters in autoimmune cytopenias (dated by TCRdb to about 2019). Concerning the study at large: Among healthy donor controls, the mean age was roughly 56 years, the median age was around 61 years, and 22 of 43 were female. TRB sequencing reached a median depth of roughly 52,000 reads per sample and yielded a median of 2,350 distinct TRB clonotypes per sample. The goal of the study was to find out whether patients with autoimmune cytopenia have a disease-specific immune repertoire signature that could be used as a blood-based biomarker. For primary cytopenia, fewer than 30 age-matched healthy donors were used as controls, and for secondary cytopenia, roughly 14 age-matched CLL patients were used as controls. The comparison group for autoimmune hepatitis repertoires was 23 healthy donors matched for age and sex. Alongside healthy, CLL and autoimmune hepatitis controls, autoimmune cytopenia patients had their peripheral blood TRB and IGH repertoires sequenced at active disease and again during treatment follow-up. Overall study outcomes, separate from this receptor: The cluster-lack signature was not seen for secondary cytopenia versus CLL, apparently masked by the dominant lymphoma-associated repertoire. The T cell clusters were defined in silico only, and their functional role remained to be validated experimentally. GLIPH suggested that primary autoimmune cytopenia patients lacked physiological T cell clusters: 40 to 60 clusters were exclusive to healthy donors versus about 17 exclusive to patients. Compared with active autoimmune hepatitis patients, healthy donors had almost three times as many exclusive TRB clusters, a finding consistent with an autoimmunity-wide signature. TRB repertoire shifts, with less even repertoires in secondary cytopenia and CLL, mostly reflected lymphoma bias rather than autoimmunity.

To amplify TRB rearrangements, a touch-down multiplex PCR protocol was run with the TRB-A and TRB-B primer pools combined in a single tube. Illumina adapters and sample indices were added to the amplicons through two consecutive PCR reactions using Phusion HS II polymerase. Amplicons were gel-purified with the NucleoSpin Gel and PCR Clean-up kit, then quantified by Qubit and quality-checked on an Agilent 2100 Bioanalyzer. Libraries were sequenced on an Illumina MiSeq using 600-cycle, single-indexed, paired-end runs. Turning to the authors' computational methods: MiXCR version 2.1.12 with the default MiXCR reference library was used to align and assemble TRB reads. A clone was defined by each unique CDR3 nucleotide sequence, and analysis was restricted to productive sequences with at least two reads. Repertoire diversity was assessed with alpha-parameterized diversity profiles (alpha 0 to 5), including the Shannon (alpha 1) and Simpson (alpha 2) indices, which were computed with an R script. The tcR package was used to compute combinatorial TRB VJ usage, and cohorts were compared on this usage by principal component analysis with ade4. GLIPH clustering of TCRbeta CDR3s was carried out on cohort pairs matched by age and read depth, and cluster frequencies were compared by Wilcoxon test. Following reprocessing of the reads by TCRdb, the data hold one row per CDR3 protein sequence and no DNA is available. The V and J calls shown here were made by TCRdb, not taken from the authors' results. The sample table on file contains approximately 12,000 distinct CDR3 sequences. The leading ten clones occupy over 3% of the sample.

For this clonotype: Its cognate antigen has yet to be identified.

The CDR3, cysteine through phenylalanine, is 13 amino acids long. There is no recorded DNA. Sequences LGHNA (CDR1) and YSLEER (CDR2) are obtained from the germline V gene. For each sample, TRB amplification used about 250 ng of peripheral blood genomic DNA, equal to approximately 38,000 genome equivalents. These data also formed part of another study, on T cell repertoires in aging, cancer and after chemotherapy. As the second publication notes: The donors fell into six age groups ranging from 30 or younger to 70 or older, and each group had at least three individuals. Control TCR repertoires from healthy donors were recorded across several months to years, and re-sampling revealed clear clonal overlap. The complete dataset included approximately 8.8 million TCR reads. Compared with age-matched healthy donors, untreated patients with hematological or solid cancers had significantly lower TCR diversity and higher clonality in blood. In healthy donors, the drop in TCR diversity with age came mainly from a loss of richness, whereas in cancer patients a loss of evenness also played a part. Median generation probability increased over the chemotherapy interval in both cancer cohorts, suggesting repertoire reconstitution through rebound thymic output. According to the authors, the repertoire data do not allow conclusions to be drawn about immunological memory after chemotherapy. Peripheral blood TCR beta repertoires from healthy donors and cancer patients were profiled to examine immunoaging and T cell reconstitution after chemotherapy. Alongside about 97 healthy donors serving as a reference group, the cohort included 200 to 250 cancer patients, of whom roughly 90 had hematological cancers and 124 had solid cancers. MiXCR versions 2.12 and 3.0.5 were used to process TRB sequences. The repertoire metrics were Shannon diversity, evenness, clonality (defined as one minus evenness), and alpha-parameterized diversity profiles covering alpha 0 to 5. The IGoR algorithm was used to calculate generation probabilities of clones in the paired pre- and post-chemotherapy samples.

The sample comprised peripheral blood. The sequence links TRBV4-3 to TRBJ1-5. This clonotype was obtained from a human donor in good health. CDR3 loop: CASSQDGDQPQHF.